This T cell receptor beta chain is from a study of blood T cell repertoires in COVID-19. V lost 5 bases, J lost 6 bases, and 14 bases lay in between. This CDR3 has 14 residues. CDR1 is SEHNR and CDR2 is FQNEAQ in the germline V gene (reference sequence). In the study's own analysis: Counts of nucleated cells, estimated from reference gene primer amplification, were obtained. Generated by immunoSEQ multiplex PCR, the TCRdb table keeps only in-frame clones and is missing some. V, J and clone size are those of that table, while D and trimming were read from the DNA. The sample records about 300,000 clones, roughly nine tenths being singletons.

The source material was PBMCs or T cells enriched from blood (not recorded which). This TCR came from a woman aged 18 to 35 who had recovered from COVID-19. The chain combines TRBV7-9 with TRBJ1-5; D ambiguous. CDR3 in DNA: TGTGCCAGCAGCCCCTCGGGAGGGCTTCAGCCCCAGCATTTT. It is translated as CASSPSGGLQPQHF. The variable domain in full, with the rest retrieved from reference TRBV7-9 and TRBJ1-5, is DTGVSQNPRHKITKRGQNVTFRCDPISEHNRLYWYRQTLGQGPEFLTYFQNEAQLEKSRLLSDRFSAERPKGSFSTLEIQRTEQGDSAMYLCASSPSGGLQPQHFGDGTRLSIL.